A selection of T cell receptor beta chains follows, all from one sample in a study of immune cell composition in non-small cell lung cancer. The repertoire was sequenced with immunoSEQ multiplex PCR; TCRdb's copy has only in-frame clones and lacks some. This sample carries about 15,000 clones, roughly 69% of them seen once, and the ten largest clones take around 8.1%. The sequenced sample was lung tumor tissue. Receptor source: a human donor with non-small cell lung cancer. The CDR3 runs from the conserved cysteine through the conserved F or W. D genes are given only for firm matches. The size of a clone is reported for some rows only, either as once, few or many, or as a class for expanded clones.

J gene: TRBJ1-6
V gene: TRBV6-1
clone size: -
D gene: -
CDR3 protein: CASSEKGWGGGYNSPLHF
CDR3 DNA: TGTGCCAGCAGTGAAAAAGGATGGGGGGGCGGCTATAATTCACCCCTCCACTTT

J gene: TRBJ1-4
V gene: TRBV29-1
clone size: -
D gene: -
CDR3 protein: CSVLPGGGQGSEKLFF
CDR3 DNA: TGCAGCGTTCTTCCAGGCGGGGGGCAAGGCTCGGAAAAACTGTTTTTT

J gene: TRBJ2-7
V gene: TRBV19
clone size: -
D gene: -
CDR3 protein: CASSISGFLYEQYF
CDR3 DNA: TGTGCCAGTAGTATATCAGGGTTTCTCTACGAGCAGTACTTC

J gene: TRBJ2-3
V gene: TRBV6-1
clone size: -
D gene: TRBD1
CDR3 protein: CASGGTGSTDTQYF
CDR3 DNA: TGTGCCAGCGGGGGGACAGGCAGCACAGATACGCAGTATTTT

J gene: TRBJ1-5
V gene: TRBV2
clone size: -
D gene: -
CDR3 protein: CASRDSYQPQHF
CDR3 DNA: TGTGCCAGCAGGGACAGCTATCAGCCCCAGCATTTT

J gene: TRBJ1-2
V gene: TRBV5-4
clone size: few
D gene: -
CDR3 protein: CASSLDATNYRYTF
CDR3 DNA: TGTGCCAGCAGCTTGGACGCCACCAACTATCGCTACACCTTC

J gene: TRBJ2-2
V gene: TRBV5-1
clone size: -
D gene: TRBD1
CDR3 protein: CASSPFRTGNPGELFF
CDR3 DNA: TGCGCCAGCAGCCCATTCCGGACAGGGAACCCCGGGGAGCTGTTTTTT

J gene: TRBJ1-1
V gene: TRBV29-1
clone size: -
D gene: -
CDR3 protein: CSVDGQNTEAFF
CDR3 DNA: TGCAGCGTTGACGGTCAGAACACTGAAGCTTTCTTT

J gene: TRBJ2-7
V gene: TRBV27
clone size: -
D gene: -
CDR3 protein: CASSLQAAYEQYF
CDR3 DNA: TGTGCCAGCAGTTTACAGGCAGCCTACGAGCAGTACTTC

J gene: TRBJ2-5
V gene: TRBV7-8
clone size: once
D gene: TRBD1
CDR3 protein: CASSFSQGAGETQYF
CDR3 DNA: TGTGCCAGCAGCTTCTCACAGGGGGCGGGAGAGACCCAGTACTTC

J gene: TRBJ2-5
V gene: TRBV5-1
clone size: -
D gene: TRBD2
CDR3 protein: CASSSGLAIETQYF
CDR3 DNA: TGCGCCAGCAGCTCGGGACTAGCAATCGAGACCCAGTACTTC

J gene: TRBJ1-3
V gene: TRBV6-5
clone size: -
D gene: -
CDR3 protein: CASSRKTGNTIYF
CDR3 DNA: TGTGCCAGCAGCCGAAAGACAGGAAACACCATATATTTT

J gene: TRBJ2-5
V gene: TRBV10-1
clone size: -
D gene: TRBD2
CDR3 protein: CASSEAGVGGQETQYF
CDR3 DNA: TGCGCCAGCAGTGAGGCGGGGGTGGGTGGCCAAGAGACCCAGTACTTC

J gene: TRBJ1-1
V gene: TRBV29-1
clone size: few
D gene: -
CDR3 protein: CSVEQGAAFF
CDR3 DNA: TGCAGCGTGGAGCAGGGTGCGGCTTTCTTT